This T cell receptor (beta chain) came from a study of cytomegalovirus exposure and HLA in healthy donors. Study overall: In a previous analysis, some 120 million unique TCR beta sequences were found from some 200 million T cells. General study results and limits: Reportedly, diagnosis of cytomegalovirus status by the classifier showed high specificity and sensitivity.

The CDR3 sequence is 16 residues long. Trimming removed 0 bases from V and 0 bases from J, with 12 bases in between. Germline CDR1 reads SGHKS; CDR2 reads YYEKEE (reference sequence). Primers: 60 Vbeta forward and 13 Jbeta reverse. Here immunoSEQ multiplex PCR was the method, and the copy in TCRdb shows in-frame clones only, minus some. This table has about 160,000 clones, 75% to 90% appearing once. Comments on this clone: Its antigen is still unknown.

The receptor comes from a man aged 25-40 years in good health and CMV-seronegative. The sample was PBMCs. The V call is TRBV5-5, the J call TRBJ1-2; D remains ambiguous. CDR3 nucleotides: TGTGCCAGCAGCTTGGTAATCACAGTAGCTAACTATGGCTACACCTTC. Protein sequence: CASSLVITVANYGYTF. Drawing the rest from reference TRBV5-5 and TRBJ1-2, the complete variable domain is DAGVTQSPTHLIKTRGQQVTLRCSPISGHKSVSWYQQVLGQGPQFIFQYYEKEERGRGNFPDRFSARQFPNYSSELNVNALLLGDSALYLCASSLVITVANYGYTFGSGTRLTVV.